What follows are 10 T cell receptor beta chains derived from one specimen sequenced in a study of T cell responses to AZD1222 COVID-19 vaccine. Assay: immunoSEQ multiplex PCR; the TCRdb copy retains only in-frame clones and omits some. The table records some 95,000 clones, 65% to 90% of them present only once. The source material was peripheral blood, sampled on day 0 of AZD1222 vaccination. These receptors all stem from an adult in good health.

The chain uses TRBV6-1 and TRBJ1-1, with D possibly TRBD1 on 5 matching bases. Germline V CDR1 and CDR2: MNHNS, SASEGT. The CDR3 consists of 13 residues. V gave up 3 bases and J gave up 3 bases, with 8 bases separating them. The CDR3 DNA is TGTGCCAGCAGTGAGGGACTGGACACTGAAGCTTTCTTT. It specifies CASSEGLDTEAFF.

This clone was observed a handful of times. The CDR3 loop is CASSFGHAAEAFF. The CDR3 DNA reads TGTGCCAGCAGCTTCGGACACGCGGCTGAAGCTTTCTTT. The J gene is TRBJ1-1, the V gene TRBV5-4, with a tentative D call TRBD1 (5 bases). The germline V gene encodes CDR1 SGHNT and CDR2 YYREEE (reference sequence). Trimming stripped 2 bases from V and 6 bases from J, with 11 bases between. CDR3 length: 13 residues.

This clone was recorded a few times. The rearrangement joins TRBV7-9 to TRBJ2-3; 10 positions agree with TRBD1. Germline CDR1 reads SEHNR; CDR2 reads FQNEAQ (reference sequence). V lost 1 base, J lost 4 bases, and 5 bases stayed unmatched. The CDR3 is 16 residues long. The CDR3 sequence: CASSLEVGTGADTQYF. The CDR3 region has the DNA TGTGCCAGCAGCTTAGAAGTCGGGACAGGGGCAGATACGCAGTATTTT. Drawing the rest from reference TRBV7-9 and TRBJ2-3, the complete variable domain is DTGVSQNPRHKITKRGQNVTFRCDPISEHNRLYWYRQTLGQGPEFLTYFQNEAQLEKSRLLSDRFSAERPKGSFSTLEIQRTEQGDSAMYLCASSLEVGTGADTQYFGPGTRLTVL.

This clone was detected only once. The CDR3 reads CASSSGTGSLYGYTF. The CDR3 nucleotides read TGCGCCAGCAGCTCCGGGACAGGGAGTCTATATGGCTACACCTTC. The chain carries TRBV5-1 and TRBJ1-2; 9 bases are a match to TRBD1. Germline V gene lookup returns CDR1 SGHRS and CDR2 YFSETQ. V was clipped by 3 bases and J by 5 bases; unmatched bases: 8. The CDR3 is 15 residues long.

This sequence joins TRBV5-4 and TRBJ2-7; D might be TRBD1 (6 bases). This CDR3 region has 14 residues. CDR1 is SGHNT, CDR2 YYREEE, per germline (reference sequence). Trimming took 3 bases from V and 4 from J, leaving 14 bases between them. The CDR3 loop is CASSYGGSGYEQYF. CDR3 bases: TGTGCCAGCAGCTATGGGGGCAGTGGGTACGAGCAGTACTTC.

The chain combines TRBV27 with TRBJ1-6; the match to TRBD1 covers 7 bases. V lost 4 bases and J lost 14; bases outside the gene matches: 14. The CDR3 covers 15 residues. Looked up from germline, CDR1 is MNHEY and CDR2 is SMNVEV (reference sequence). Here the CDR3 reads CASSSSGTERGSLHF. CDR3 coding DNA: TGTGCCAGCAGTTCTTCCGGGACAGAGAGGGGGTCCCTCCACTTT.

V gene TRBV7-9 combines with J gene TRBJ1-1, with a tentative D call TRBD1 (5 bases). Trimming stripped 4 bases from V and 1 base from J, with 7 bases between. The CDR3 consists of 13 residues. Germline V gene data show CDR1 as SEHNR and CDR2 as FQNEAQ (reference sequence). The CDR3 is CASSWGGNTEAFF. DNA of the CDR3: TGTGCCAGCAGCTGGGGGGGGAACACTGAAGCTTTCTTT.

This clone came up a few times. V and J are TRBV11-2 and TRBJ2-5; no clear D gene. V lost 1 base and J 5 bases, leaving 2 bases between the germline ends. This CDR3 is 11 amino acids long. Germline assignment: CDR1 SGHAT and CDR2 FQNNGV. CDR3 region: CASSLAETQYF. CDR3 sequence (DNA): TGTGCCAGCAGCTTAGCTGAGACCCAGTACTTC.

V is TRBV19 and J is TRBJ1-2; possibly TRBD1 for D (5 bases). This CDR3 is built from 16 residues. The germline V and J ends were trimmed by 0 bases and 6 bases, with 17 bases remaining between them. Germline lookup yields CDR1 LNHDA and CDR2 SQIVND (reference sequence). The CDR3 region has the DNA TGTGCCAGTAGTATAGATGATACGGGGGGTTTGAATGGCTACACCTTC. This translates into CASSIDDTGGLNGYTF.

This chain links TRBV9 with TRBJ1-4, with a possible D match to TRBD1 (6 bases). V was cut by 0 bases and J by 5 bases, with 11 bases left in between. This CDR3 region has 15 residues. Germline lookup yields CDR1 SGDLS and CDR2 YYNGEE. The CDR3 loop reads CASSVVDSANEKLFF. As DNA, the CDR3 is TGTGCCAGCAGCGTAGTGGACAGTGCAAATGAAAAACTGTTTTTT.